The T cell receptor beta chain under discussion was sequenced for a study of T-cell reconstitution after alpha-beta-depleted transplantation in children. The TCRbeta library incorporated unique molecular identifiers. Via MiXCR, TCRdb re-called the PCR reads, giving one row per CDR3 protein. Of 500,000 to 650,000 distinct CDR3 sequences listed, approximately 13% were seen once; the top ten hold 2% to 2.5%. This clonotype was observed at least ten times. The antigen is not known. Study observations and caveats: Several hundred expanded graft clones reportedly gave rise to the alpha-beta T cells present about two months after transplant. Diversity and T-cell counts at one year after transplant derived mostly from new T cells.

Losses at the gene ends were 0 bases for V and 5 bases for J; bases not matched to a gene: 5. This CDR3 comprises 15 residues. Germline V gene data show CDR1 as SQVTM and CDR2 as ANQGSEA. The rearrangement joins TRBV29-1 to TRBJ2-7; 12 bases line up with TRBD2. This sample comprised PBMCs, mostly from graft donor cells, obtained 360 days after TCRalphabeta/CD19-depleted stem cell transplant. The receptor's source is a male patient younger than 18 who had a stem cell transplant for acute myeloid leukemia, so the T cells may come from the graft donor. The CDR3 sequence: CSVEETSGRWHEQYF. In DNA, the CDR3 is TGCAGCGTTGAAGAAACTAGCGGGAGGTGGCACGAGCAGTACTTC.